This T cell receptor (beta chain) was captured in a study of shared clonotypes between healthy human individuals. Study-wide results and caveats: Naive subsets generally had larger estimated richness than memory subsets. Investigators collected only blood, and repertoires in tissues likely differ. Around 5% of naive CD4 clonotypes were common to a few donors.

The table came from immunoSEQ multiplex PCR; TCRdb's copy has only in-frame clones and leaves some out. Of about 690,000 clones in the sample, about 90% were seen once. Note on this clone: What it recognizes is unknown.

CD45RO+ cells plus CCR7-negative CD45RA+ TemRA cells formed CD8 memory. The TCR originated in a man younger than 35 in good health. Some clones in this sample may be carry-over from other donors' samples. Sample: memory CD8+ T cells from PBMCs. As to subset: CD45RO+ cells pooled with CCR7-negative TemRA cells.

Written as DNA, the CDR3 is TGTGCCAGCAGGGATACTAGCGGGTGGGCCTACAATGAGCAGTTCTTC. As protein: CASRDTSGWAYNEQFF. The rearrangement uses TRBV2 and TRBJ2-1, with 9 bases aligning to TRBD2. This CDR3 is 16 amino acids long. Germline values: CDR1 SNHLY, CDR2 FYNNEI. V dropped 6 bases and J dropped 2; count of bases not matched to a gene: 8.